The source of this T cell receptor beta chain is a study of spatial heterogeneity in lung cancer. TCRdb re-analysed the 5' RACE reads in MiXCR, keeping a single row per CDR3 protein. The data contain some 700 distinct CDR3 sequences, 20% to 25% of them seen just once; the ten biggest clones take up more than 15%. Germline CDR1 reads LGHDT; CDR2 reads YNNKEL (reference sequence). The CDR3 totals 13 residues. The V end was cut by 7 bases, the J end by 5 bases, with 14 bases between. Time point of the sample: sample taken at primary tumor resection. Whole RNA, isolated from tumor, nontumor lung or frozen PBMC, was sequenced without prior sorting. This clonotype is categorized as large. A library prepared for alpha chains yielded this beta chain as an off-target read; its size is of little meaning.

V gene TRBV3-1 combines with J gene TRBJ2-5, with D perhaps TRBD1 (6 bases). The sample in question was normal lung tissue next to the tumor, obtained at surgery. The sequence derives from a male donor with early-stage non-small cell lung cancer. CDR3 bases: TGTGCCAGCAAAAGACAGGTCGGCGAGACCCAGTACTTC. As protein: CASKRQVGETQYF.